The text below deals with one T cell receptor (beta chain). This clonotype showed up many times. It has no known antigen specificity. No much larger clonotype is one base removed from it; base qualities were not supplied. Via the germline V gene (reference sequence), CDR1 is DFQATT and CDR2 SNEGSKA. The CDR3 contains 12 residues, cysteine and phenylalanine counted. Kept here is only the CDR3 DNA, which spans 36 bases and is read in frame from base 1. Trimming takes 2 bases from V and 7 bases from J, and the germline ends sit 9 bases apart. This specimen comes from a study of CD8 T cells in ankylosing spondylitis (dated by TCRdb to about 2017). With regard to the full study: The study set out to find disease-linked TCR variants by profiling T cell receptor beta repertoires in ankylosing spondylitis patients and healthy donors. In total, the full study cohort was made up of 110 or so healthy donors and about two dozen ankylosing spondylitis patients. Peripheral blood samples were taken, and synovial fluid was additionally collected from ankylosing spondylitis patients.

On the study overall, not on this receptor specifically: In peripheral blood, the disease-linked clones were found at relatively low frequencies and had a CD8+ phenotype. Some TCR beta motif variants had previously been reported in synovial fluid and blood of reactive arthritis patients, which suggested common disease-initiation mechanisms. A TCR beta motif of seven or eight highly homologous amino acid variants appeared characteristic of blood from ankylosing spondylitis patients. The disease-linked clones were reported to be significantly enriched in matched synovial fluid samples from ankylosing spondylitis patients.

Sequencing was carried out with an Illumina HiSeq 2500. Quantitative 5'-RACE with molecular barcodes was the method used to prepare the TCR beta libraries. The authors' pipeline ran thus. A new computational method, built on a probabilistic model of VDJ rearrangement, was used to identify disease-linked TCR variants. The raw public data were reprocessed by TCRdb itself: fastp quality trimming at Q25, MiXCR clonotype calling, in-frame beta chains only. For every CDR3 protein sequence, its rows merge into one entry that carries the most common genes and DNA. V and J calls and clone size were set by TCRdb, not the authors. This sample lists more than 150,000 distinct CDR3 sequences; over 15% were detected once. The ten biggest clones cover roughly 4.5% of the sample.

Source material: blood, either unsorted or a sorted T cell fraction (not recorded which). The receptor chain draws on TRBV20-1 and TRBJ2-1; no D gene call is confident. This receptor was identified in a male donor between 10 and 30 years old with ankylosing spondylitis or in good health (not recorded which). Donor details come from another sample of the same person, matched by shared clones. The CDR3 reads CSARPWGNEQFF. DNA sequence: TGCAGTGCTAGACCGTGGGGTAATGAGCAGTTCTTC.